The rows below give T cell receptor beta chains drawn from one sample of a study of OX40 agonist ivuxolimab in advanced cancers. Produced via immunoSEQ multiplex PCR; TCRdb's table is partial and in-frame only. This table has 40,000 to 50,000 clones, less than 90% appearing once. Sequenced here: CD4+ or CD8+ T cells sorted from blood, sampled in a trial of the OX40 agonist ivuxolimab. Source of these receptors: an adult with an advanced solid tumor such as melanoma, head and neck, liver or kidney cancer. Each CDR3 is given with its conserved first and last residue. The D gene is left open where the match is weak.

d_gene	j_gene	v_gene	CDR3aa	CDR3nt
NA	TRBJ2-7	TRBV7-7	CASSLSVANEQYF	TGTGCCAGCAGCTTAAGCGTAGCCAACGAGCAGTACTTC
NA	TRBJ2-7	TRBV5-1	CASSTGDYEQYF	TGCGCCAGCAGCACCGGAGATTACGAGCAGTACTTC
NA	TRBJ2-7	TRBV10-3	CAINDKGRTSYEQYF	TGTGCCATCAATGATAAGGGGCGGACCAGCTACGAGCAGTACTTC
TRBD2	TRBJ2-1	TRBV15	CATSRGGDYNEQFF	TGTGCCACCAGCCGGGGGGGTGATTACAATGAGCAGTTCTTC
NA	TRBJ2-1	TRBV6-1	CASSENWRNEQFF	TGTGCCAGCAGTGAAAATTGGCGCAATGAGCAGTTCTTC
NA	TRBJ2-1	TRBV25-1	CASGLNEQFF	TGTGCCAGCGGACTAAATGAGCAGTTCTTC
TRBD1	TRBJ1-2	TRBV7-9	CASGYGTGVYGYTF	TGTGCCAGCGGTTACGGGACAGGGGTCTATGGCTACACCTTC
NA	TRBJ2-2	TRBV6-5	CASSYSRGELFF	TGTGCCAGCAGTTACAGCCGCGGGGAGCTGTTTTTT
NA	TRBJ1-5	TRBV5-8	CASSNTGYSNQPQHF	TGTGCCAGCAGCAACACAGGTTATAGCAATCAGCCCCAGCATTTT
NA	TRBJ2-1	TRBV13	CASSLGLGEQFF	TGTGCCAGCAGCTTAGGGTTAGGTGAGCAGTTCTTC